This TCR beta chain originates from a study of a mutant IDH1 vaccine in newly diagnosed glioma. For the study at large: Sex among treated patients split 62.5% male, 37.5% female; mean age was roughly 40 years. Visit V13 took place at week 47, and visit V12 happened at week 35. Study-level findings and limits: Among all patients, vaccine-induced immune responses occurred in around 93%.

Generated by immunoSEQ multiplex PCR, the TCRdb table keeps only in-frame clones and is missing some. The table has tens of thousands of clones, around three quarters seen once. CDR3 length: 15 residues. V lost 3 bases to trimming and J lost 6 bases; unmatched junction nucleotides: 6. In germline, CDR1 is SGHTS, CDR2 YDEGEE. With regard to this clone: Its target is not known.

Stated time point: week 47, end of study. A 20-mer mutant IDH1 peptide at 300 ug was injected subcutaneously with topical imiquimod. The chain combines TRBV5-8 with TRBJ1-4; TRBD1 matches at 9 bases. This material consisted of PBMCs, taken from a glioma patient whose treatment included an IDH1 peptide vaccine. The sequence was obtained from a woman between 40 and 50 years old with glioma. Some clones in this sample may be carry-over from other donors' samples. This CDR3 reads CASSSSGTGYEKLFF. The DNA of the CDR3 is TGTGCCAGCAGCTCCTCCGGGACAGGGTATGAAAAACTGTTTTTT. Using reference TRBV5-8 and TRBJ1-4 for the parts outside the CDR3, the full variable domain is EAGVTQSPTHLIKTRGQQATLRCSPISGHTSVYWYQQALGLGLQFLLWYDEGEERNRGNFPPRFSGRQFPNYSSELNVNALELEDSALYLCASSSSGTGYEKLFFGSGTQLSVL.